The source of this T cell receptor (beta chain) is a study of T cell repertoires in cytomegalovirus infection. One entry per CDR3 protein, called by TCRdb with MiXCR from the reads. The repertoire holds approximately 300,000 distinct CDR3 sequences, with about 28% as singletons. The length of the CDR3 is 15 residues. V dropped 1 base and J dropped 4; count of bases not matched to a gene: 0. Germline V gives CDR1 MDHEN, CDR2 SYDVKM. As for this clonotype: Antigen specificity is unknown.

The sequencing here drew on cultured PBMCs, taken from culture after CMV antigen stimulation. The chain combines TRBV28 with TRBJ2-2, with 10 nucleotides matching TRBD2. The sequence came from a human donor in good health (CMV status not recorded). Some clones in this sample may be carry-over from other donors' samples. CDR3 coding DNA: TGTGCCAGCAGTTTATTAGCGGGAGGCACCGGGGAGCTGTTTTTT. Protein: CASSLLAGGTGELFF.